The T cell receptor beta chain under discussion was sequenced for a study of T cells in Graves' hyperthyroidism and ophthalmopathy. TCR beta CDR3 regions were amplified from RNA transcripts. Researchers ran a first-round RT-PCR on the TCR CDR3 using the HTBI primer set. One entry per CDR3 protein results from TCRdb running MiXCR on the multiplex PCR reads. Among 300,000 to 400,000 distinct CDR3 sequences listed, over 20% were seen once. Sequencing used blood. The sequence came from a woman in her 50s with Graves' hyperthyroidism.

The CDR3 DNA sequence: TGCAGCGTTGACGGCGGGGGTAGCTCCTACGAGCAGTACTTC. Translation gives CSVDGGGSSYEQYF. The chain has TRBV29-1 and TRBJ2-7; 7 nucleotides align to TRBD2. The CDR3 is made up of 14 amino acids. Germline values: CDR1 SQVTM, CDR2 ANQGSEA. V gave up 3 bases and J gave up 0 bases; unmatched junction bases: 5.